The entry below describes one T cell receptor (beta chain). The data belong to a study of blood T cell repertoires in COVID-19. Authors' data handling: Cell counts per sample came from amplifying reference gene primers. Repertoires were generated with immunoSEQ multiplex PCR, while TCRdb's copy carries only in-frame clones and drops some. The V and J calls and clone size come from that table; D and trimming were worked out from the DNA. The sample has 300,000 or so clones, about nine tenths seen once; the top ten hold 2.5% to 3.5%. The length of the CDR3 is 11 residues. Per germline, CDR1 DFQATT and CDR2 SNEGSKA (reference sequence). With 7 bases removed from V and 5 bases from J, the gap between germline ends came to 8 bases. Everyone who took part was roughly 18 to 95 years old, and they came from 24 US areas. Participants' own reports of clinical history determined their cohort assignment. In the 2 weeks before study entry, exposed participants met a COVID-19 case, which was PCR-confirmed or clinician-diagnosed.

The chain has TRBV20-1 and TRBJ1-4; unclear D gene. The source of this sequence is a woman aged 45-65 years who had been exposed to COVID-19. Sequencing was carried out using PBMCs or T cells enriched from blood (not recorded which). The CDR3 region is CSVPINEKLFF. The CDR3 DNA sequence: TGCAGTGTCCCCATCAATGAAAAACTGTTTTTT.